This T cell receptor (beta chain) emerged from a study of T cells in Graves' hyperthyroidism and ophthalmopathy. Whole-study results and caveats: Using 13 V-J features, a model discriminated ophthalmopathy from stable hyperthyroidism. Researchers found most expanded thyroid clonotypes above 0.001 in blood as well.

The patients, who ranged from 18 to 65 in age, presented with newly diagnosed hyperthyroidism lasting under 2 months. The TCR beta CDR3 regions underwent amplification using RNA transcripts as the source. The HTBI primer set was used in a first-round RT-PCR of the TCR CDR3. TCRdb independently ran MiXCR on the multiplex PCR reads; one entry per CDR3 protein. The sample lists around 540,000 distinct CDR3 sequences, more than 45% seen once, with 8.2% in the top ten. About this clonotype itself: Its specificity is not known.

From germline, CDR1 is MGHDK and CDR2 SYGVNS. This CDR3 is built from 15 residues. V gave up 0 bases and J gave up 5 bases; unmatched junction bases: 6. The clonotype originates from a woman between 18 and 30 years old with Graves' hyperthyroidism. The chain combines TRBV25-1 with TRBJ2-5; 7 bases map to TRBD1. The sequenced material came from peripheral blood or thyroid tissue (not recorded which). Here the CDR3 reads CASSEYTGEKETQYF. The CDR3 nucleotides read TGTGCCAGCAGTGAATATACAGGGGAGAAGGAGACCCAGTACTTC.